This T cell receptor beta chain was sequenced in a study of blood T cells in healthy people across ages. Germline V gene data show CDR1 as SEHNR and CDR2 as FQNEAQ (reference sequence). CDR3 length: 14 residues. Trimming took off 4 bases at V and 7 bases at J, with 14 bases between the two ends. This clonotype has a count of ten or more. Its antigen is undetermined. Every donor provided around 9.5 milliliters of peripheral blood. Study-level findings and limits: The study regarded diversity estimates from one million T cells as underestimates. When set beside aged donors, long-lived donors presented more naive CD4+ cells and higher diversity.

With a J-beta primer mix and a sample-barcoded 5' primer, a second PCR ran about 6 to 11 cycles. TCRdb processed the 5' RACE reads anew with MiXCR; each CDR3 protein has one entry. The repertoire consists of around 670,000 distinct CDR3 sequences, with about 30% occurring once and the leading ten covering roughly 14%. V gene TRBV7-9 combines with J gene TRBJ2-4; possibly TRBD1 or TRBD2 for D (5 bases each). The receptor was derived from a woman older than 75 in good health. Sequencing was carried out using blood. CDR3 DNA: TGTGCCAGCAGCTGGGACCGCCAAGGGAACATTCAGTACTTC. Its translation is CASSWDRQGNIQYF.